The clone carrying this T cell receptor beta chain was found once. Germline assignment: CDR1 SGHAT and CDR2 FQNNGV. The CDR3 is 16 residues long. J lost 3 bases, V lost 3 bases, and 4 bases had no gene match. The sample comes from a study of beta chain features in type 1 diabetes. Expressed TCRB transcripts got sequenced, as all isolated RNA was reverse transcribed. Sequencing used immunoSEQ multiplex PCR; TCRdb keeps in-frame clones, though not all of them. The sample has around 150,000 clones, around 8% seen once. The sample comprised central memory CD4+ T cells from blood. The receptor was derived from a man aged 18 to 29 in good health. V gene TRBV11-2 combines with J gene TRBJ2-3; TRBD2 aligns across 12 bases. Written as DNA, the CDR3 is TGTGCCAGCAGCTTTTCGCTAGCGGGAGGGACAGATACGCAGTATTTT. This encodes CASSFSLAGGTDTQYF.